This T cell receptor beta chain emerged from a study of control samples from healthy donors and cancer patients. Trimming at V came to 5 bases and at J to 6 bases, leaving 3 bases not matched to a gene. CDR1 MNHEY and CDR2 SVGAGI come from the germline V gene. The CDR3 covers 13 residues. TCRdb keeps only in-frame clones here, not all; method: immunoSEQ multiplex PCR. The sample yields roughly 130,000 clones, around nine tenths seen once. The V call is TRBV6-5, the J call TRBJ2-2, with 7 nucleotides matching TRBD1. This sequence was found in a man younger than 35 in good health. Sequencing was performed on blood. CDR3: CASSTGDAGELFF. CDR3 nucleotide sequence: TGTGCCAGCAGTACAGGGGATGCCGGGGAGCTGTTTTTT.